A single sample gave rise to the 23 T cell receptor beta chains below, sequenced in a study of read filtering for tumor transcriptome and immune sequencing. The library was built from about 400 ng RNA with molecular barcoded adaptors for alpha/delta and beta/gamma chains. TCRdb recomputed calls from the reads with MiXCR, one row per CDR3 protein. The top ten hold over 15% of the sample, which has 48,000 or so distinct CDR3 sequences, roughly 19% seen once. The sequenced material came from a population of CD138-negative cells sorted from bone marrow. These receptors all come from a donor aged 40 or over with multiple myeloma.

This sequence joins TRBV20-1 and TRBJ2-4; TRBD1 agrees at 9 bases. From germline, CDR1 is DFQATT and CDR2 SNEGSKA (reference sequence). CDR3 length equals 15 residues. V gave up 6 bases and J gave up 1 base; unmatched junction bases: 7. The CDR3 DNA sequence: TGCAGTGCGATTACAGGGGGCGCCGCCAAAAACATTCAGTACTTC. Amino acid sequence: CSAITGGAAKNIQYF.

The J gene is TRBJ1-1, the V gene TRBV2, with a weak D call TRBD1 (6 bases). Germline V lookup: CDR1 SNHLY, CDR2 FYNNEI. With 6 bases removed from V and 8 bases from J, the gap between germline ends came to 10 bases. CDR3 length: 11 residues. CDR3 bases: TGTGCCAGCAGACAAGACAGGGAAGCTTTCTTT. Protein sequence: CASRQDREAFF.

This clonotype was seen only a few times. V usage is TRBV19 and J usage is TRBJ2-3, with 7 bases that match TRBD2. V trimming: 3 bases; J trimming: 5 bases; junction bases outside the gene matches: 8. The germline CDR1 and CDR2 sequences are LNHDA and SQIVND (reference sequence). This CDR3 has 15 residues. CDR3 protein: CASSILAGVIDTQYF. The CDR3 DNA is TGTGCCAGTAGTATCTTGGCGGGAGTCATAGATACGCAGTATTTT.

In this sample, this clonotype turned up many times. J is TRBJ1-5 and V is TRBV27, with 11 bases identical to TRBD1. Germline V lookup: CDR1 MNHEY, CDR2 SMNVEV (reference sequence). V gave up 7 bases and J gave up 6 bases; unmatched junction bases: 8. This CDR3 is 15 amino acids long. CDR3 sequence reads: CASTRSGTGGQPQHF. CDR3 sequence (DNA): TGTGCCAGCACCCGGTCGGGGACAGGGGGTCAGCCCCAGCATTTT.

This clonotype was counted between two and nine times. The rearrangement links TRBV5-4 to TRBJ2-3; 7 bases map to TRBD2. V lost 4 bases to trimming and J lost 5 bases; unmatched junction nucleotides: 16. CDR3 size: 17 residues. CDR1 SGHNT and CDR2 YYREEE come from the germline V gene (reference sequence). CDR3 sequence reads: CASSPADFAGEVDTQYF. In DNA form, the CDR3 reads TGTGCCAGCAGCCCCGCGGACTTTGCGGGAGAAGTAGATACGCAGTATTTT. Full variable domain (outside the CDR3, taken from reference TRBV5-4 and TRBJ2-3): ETGVTQSPTHLIKTRGQQVTLRCSSQSGHNTVSWYQQALGQGPQFIFQYYREEENGRGNFPPRFSGLQFPNYSSELNVNALELDDSALYLCASSPADFAGEVDTQYFGPGTRLTVL.

This clonotype has a count of ten or more. The V and J genes are TRBV12-3 or TRBV12-4 and TRBJ1-1; D not certain. The CDR3 contains 13 residues. Trimming took 2 bases from V and 8 from J, leaving 12 bases between them. CDR3 sequence: CASSLRADKEAFF. The CDR3 nucleotides read TGTGCCAGCAGTTTAAGGGCCGATAAGGAAGCTTTCTTT.

This clonotype showed up many times. The rearrangement joins TRBV6-1 to TRBJ2-2; D is possibly TRBD1 (6 bases). CDR3 length: 15 amino acids. Germline V CDR1 and CDR2: MNHNS, SASEGT. With 4 bases removed from V and 1 base from J, the gap between germline ends came to 10 bases. The CDR3 DNA reads as TGTGCCAGCAGTGTGCAGGGGATGAACACCGGGGAGCTGTTTTTT. It yields the protein CASSVQGMNTGELFF.

This clonotype was seen ten or more times. The chain recombines TRBV2 with TRBJ1-1; D is unclear. V was clipped by 0 bases and J by 4 bases, with 9 bases between them. The CDR3 covers 14 residues. Per the germline V gene, CDR1 is SNHLY and CDR2 is FYNNEI. CDR3 protein: CASSEARGGTEAFF. The CDR3 DNA is TGTGCCAGCAGTGAAGCGCGGGGTGGCACTGAAGCTTTCTTT. The full variable domain, with the rest looked up from reference TRBV2 and TRBJ1-1, is EPEVTQTPSHQVTQMGQEVILRCVPISNHLYFYWYRQILGQKVEFLVSFYNNEISEKSEIFDDQFSVERPDGSNFTLKIRSTKLEDSAMYFCASSEARGGTEAFFGQGTRLTVV.

Notes on this clonotype: A much larger clonotype is one base distant, so this may be a read error. The CDR3 DNA sequence: TGCAGCGTTGTACTGGGGGCTAGCAATCAGCCCCCGCATTTT. It encodes CSVVLGASNQPPHF. The chain recombines TRBV29-1 with TRBJ1-5; D is perhaps TRBD1 (6 bases). This CDR3 spans 14 amino acids. Germline assignment: CDR1 SQVTM and CDR2 ANQGSEA. Using reference TRBV29-1 and TRBJ1-5 for the parts outside the CDR3, the full variable domain is SAVISQKPSRDICQRGTSLTIQCQVDSQVTMMFWYRQQPGQSLTLIATANQGSEATYESGFVIDKFPISRPNLTFSTLTVSNMSPEDSSIYLCSVVLGASNQPPHFGDGTRLSIL.

As concerns this clonotype: A read error may account for a junction end that differs from germline. The chain has TRBV9 and TRBJ2-1; 7 positions agree with TRBD2. Germline V gene sequence: CDR1 SGDLS, CDR2 YYNGEE. The CDR3 length is 16 residues. The CDR3 protein is CSSIDPRAGDGNEQFF. The CDR3 region has the DNA TGTTCCAGCATCGACCCTAGGGCGGGAGACGGGAATGAGCAGTTCTTC.

Relative to its sample, this clonotype is medium-sized. The CDR3 spells CATSGQGSWANEQFF. The CDR3 DNA reads TGTGCCACCAGTGGTCAGGGTTCTTGGGCCAATGAGCAGTTCTTC. This chain connects TRBV24-1 to TRBJ2-1; D is perhaps TRBD1 (5 bases). Per the germline V gene, CDR1 is KGHDR and CDR2 is SFDVKD. CDR3 length: 15 amino acids. Trimming removed 5 bases from V and 6 bases from J, with 16 bases in between.

This clonotype was counted many times. This chain connects TRBV2 to TRBJ1-1, with D perhaps matching TRBD1 (5 bases). Germline V gene sequence: CDR1 SNHLY, CDR2 FYNNEI. This CDR3 comprises 15 residues. V dropped 7 bases and J dropped 11 bases, with 26 bases sitting between them. In nucleotides, the CDR3 is TGTGCCAGCACGGAAGGCCCCCAGGGCATTGGCTCCGCTTTCTTT. Its protein product is CASTEGPQGIGSAFF.

The chain has TRBV6-5 and TRBJ2-7; 7 bases are shared with TRBD1. CDR1 MNHEY and CDR2 SVGAGI come from the germline V gene. The CDR3 runs to 15 residues. V lost 2 bases to trimming and J lost 1 base; unmatched junction nucleotides: 5. CDR3: CASSYTGTVSYEQYF. CDR3 in DNA: TGTGCCAGCAGTTACACCGGGACAGTTTCCTACGAGCAGTACTTC.

This clonotype was counted ten times or more. This chain connects TRBV27 to TRBJ2-5; D uncertain. This CDR3 has 13 amino acids. V was clipped by 3 bases and J by 2 bases, with 7 bases between them. Germline V gene data show CDR1 as MNHEY and CDR2 as SMNVEV (reference sequence). The CDR3 is CASSFTGQETQYF. The CDR3 DNA reads as TGTGCCAGCAGTTTTACCGGTCAAGAGACCCAGTACTTC.

In its sample, this clonotype was seen many times. V gene TRBV6-2 or TRBV6-3 combines with J gene TRBJ2-7; D remains unclear. This CDR3 is 11 amino acids long. Trimming removed 8 bases at V and 2 bases at J, with 7 bases between. Germline loops: CDR1 MNHEY, CDR2 SVGEGT. The CDR3, as DNA: TGTGCCAGCGACTCGACCTACGAGCAGTACTTC. Encoded protein: CASDSTYEQYF.

This clonotype is a singleton in its sample. This clone may be a read error of a much larger clone one base away. No conserved phenylalanine or tryptophan ends this CDR3, so it is likely a read error. The chain joins TRBV3-1 to TRBJ2-5; D is undetermined. The germline V gene encodes CDR1 LGHDT and CDR2 YNNKEL (reference sequence). V lost 0 bases and J lost 7, with 9 bases in between. The CDR3 is 13 residues long. CDR3 DNA: TGTGCCAGCAGCCAAGATCCTAGGTTGACCCAGTACTTA. This codes for CASSQDPRLTQYL.

In this sample, this clonotype turned up many times. The gene calls are TRBV24-1 and TRBJ2-1; a possible D gene is TRBD1 (5 bases). CDR1 and CDR2 (germline): KGHDR, SFDVKD. V shed 0 bases and J shed 0 bases, with 8 bases lying between them. The CDR3 totals 16 residues. The CDR3 sequence is CATSDLPGSSYNEQFF. The CDR3 DNA reads as TGTGCCACCAGTGATTTGCCAGGGTCCTCCTACAATGAGCAGTTCTTC.

The sample holds many counts of this clonotype. J is TRBJ2-1 and V is TRBV14; D possibly corresponds to TRBD2 (6 bases). The germline CDR1 and CDR2 sequences are SGHDN and FVKESK. The V gene lost 6 bases and the J gene lost 6 bases, with 12 bases spanning the gap. There are 13 residues in the CDR3. The CDR3 sequence: CASRGGFSNEQFF. DNA of the CDR3: TGTGCCAGCAGGGGGGGATTCTCCAATGAGCAGTTCTTC.

This clonotype came up once. Being one base from a much bigger clone, this may be a read error. The chain has TRBV7-2 and TRBJ2-2; D possibly matches TRBD1 or TRBD2 (6 bases each). In germline, CDR1 is SGHTA, CDR2 FQGNSA. The CDR3 has 15 residues. The CDR3 region has the DNA TGTGCCAGCAGCAAAAGGACAGACCTAACCGGGGGGCTGTTTTTT. It translates to CASSKRTDLTGGLFF.

In this sample, this clonotype turned up many times. This CDR3 reads CSARSGRRGNQPQHF. The DNA of the CDR3 is TGCAGTGCTAGATCTGGGCGTCGGGGGAATCAGCCCCAGCATTTT. This chain connects TRBV20-1 to TRBJ1-5, with a possible D match to TRBD1 (5 bases). The V gene lost 2 bases and the J gene lost 4 bases, with 15 bases spanning the gap. This CDR3 has 15 residues. From germline, CDR1 is DFQATT and CDR2 SNEGSKA (reference sequence).

This clonotype has ten or more counts. The J gene is TRBJ1-2, the V gene TRBV12-3 or TRBV12-4, with D possibly being TRBD1 (5 bases). The V end was cut by 4 bases, the J end by 1 base, with 13 bases between. The length of the CDR3 is 15 residues. The CDR3 here is CASSYTGRVNYGYTF. DNA for the CDR3: TGTGCCAGCAGTTATACAGGAAGGGTTAACTATGGCTACACCTTC.

In this sample, this clonotype turned up a few times. The rearrangement links TRBV28 to TRBJ1-1; a weak D match, TRBD1 (5 bases). Germline V gene lookup returns CDR1 MDHEN and CDR2 SYDVKM. This CDR3 has 15 amino acids. Deletions cut 3 bases from V and 1 base from J, with 12 bases between. CDR3 region: CASSFPGGGNTEAFF. For the CDR3, the DNA is TGTGCCAGCAGTTTCCCCGGGGGGGGGAACACTGAAGCTTTCTTT.

This clonotype showed up many times. The V gene is TRBV7-9, the J gene TRBJ2-7; 7 bases are shared with TRBD1. V gave up 1 base and J gave up 3 bases; unmatched junction bases: 3. Looked up from germline, CDR1 is SEHNR and CDR2 is FQNEAQ (reference sequence). The CDR3 spans 14 residues. CDR3 loop: CASSLGQGFYEQYF. The CDR3, as DNA: TGTGCCAGCAGCTTAGGACAGGGATTCTACGAGCAGTACTTC.